The clone carrying this T cell receptor (beta chain) was picked up one time. The antigen is undetermined. Sequencing used immunoSEQ multiplex PCR; TCRdb keeps in-frame clones, though not all of them. The repertoire holds 14,000 to 15,000 clones, with around 83% as singletons. This record belongs to a study of brain metastases from non-small cell lung cancer. Broader study findings: In about 62% of brain metastases, T-cell clones were expanded compared with matched primary tumors. Metastases had sparse T cells but largely shared repertoires with primaries. T-cell infiltration was lower in brain metastases than primaries (P < 0.001).

The CDR3 runs 15 residues. Germline assignment: CDR1 SGHDT and CDR2 YYEEEE. The V and J ends lost 1 base and 2 bases respectively, with 9 bases between them. The chain recombines TRBV5-6 with TRBJ2-2, with D tentatively TRBD1 (5 bases). The receptor comes from a donor at least 40 years old with non-small cell lung cancer. Sequencing input: primary lung tumor tissue. CDR3 sequence reads: CASSLRQGNTGELFF. The DNA of the CDR3 is TGTGCCAGCAGCTTGAGGCAGGGAAACACCGGGGAGCTGTTTTTT.